This TCR beta chain was identified in a study of cytomegalovirus exposure and HLA in healthy donors. Donors consisted of healthy bone marrow donors. General study results and limits: Most CMV-associated TCR beta chains were later found to appear HLA-restricted.

The length of the CDR3 is 16 residues. Germline V gene lookup returns CDR1 LNHDA and CDR2 SQIVND (reference sequence). Unmatched junction bases numbered 5, after V lost 3 bases and J lost 2 bases. With 60 Vbeta and 13 Jbeta primers, the PCR was carried out. Original methodology: Roughly 10 million shared chains were among some 75 million unique TCR beta chains counted in a later analysis. Sequenced by immunoSEQ multiplex PCR; TCRdb stores in-frame clones only, minus some. V and J calls and clone size are copied from that table; D and trimming were computed from the DNA. The sample yields roughly 140,000 clones, 70% to 85% seen once. About this clone: Its antigen is currently unknown.

This chain joins TRBV19 and TRBJ2-2; 8 bases align to TRBD1. This TCR came from a male donor in good health and CMV-seronegative. The sequenced sample consisted of PBMCs. The CDR3 spells CASSIYGQGNTGELFF. The CDR3 bases are TGTGCCAGTAGTATCTACGGACAGGGAAACACCGGGGAGCTGTTTTTT.